The 14 T cell receptor beta chains reported below all come from one sample, sequenced in a study of blood T cell repertoires in COVID-19. Clones were sequenced by immunoSEQ multiplex PCR, and TCRdb holds only the in-frame ones, with some missing. The repertoire holds roughly 250,000 clones, with approximately 85% as singletons. The sample was peripheral blood. The receptors shown here come from a woman in her 30s with acute or convalescent COVID-19.

V gene TRBV25-1 combines with J gene TRBJ1-1, with D tentatively TRBD1 (5 bases). Trimming shortened V by 4 bases and J by 5 bases, and 14 bases separated the two germline ends. The CDR3 runs to 14 residues. Germline V lookup: CDR1 MGHDK, CDR2 SYGVNS. The chain's CDR3 is CASSAYGGGTEAFF. The DNA of the CDR3 is TGTGCCAGCAGTGCTTACGGGGGGGGTACTGAAGCTTTCTTT.

There are a few counts of this clone. The J gene is TRBJ1-5, the V gene TRBV27; D ambiguous. Looked up from germline, CDR1 is MNHEY and CDR2 is SMNVEV (reference sequence). With 1 base removed from V and 6 bases from J, the gap between germline ends came to 7 bases. This CDR3 has 13 amino acids. The CDR3 bases are TGTGCCAGCAGTTTATATTTATCTCAGCCCCAGCATTTT. Residues: CASSLYLSQPQHF.

This chain connects TRBV30 to TRBJ1-6, with 7 bases aligning to TRBD1. This CDR3 has 13 amino acids. Trimming removed 3 bases from V and 7 bases from J; junction bases left unmatched: 3. CDR1 GTSNPN and CDR2 SVGIG come from the germline V gene (reference sequence). The CDR3: CAWRPDRNSPLHF. The DNA of the CDR3 is TGTGCCTGGAGACCGGACAGGAATTCACCCCTCCACTTT.

As for this clone: Within the sample, other DNA sequences also encode this same CDR3. This rearrangement joins TRBV29-1 to TRBJ1-5; D might be TRBD1 (5 bases). Germline V gene sequence: CDR1 SQVTM, CDR2 ANQGSEA. This CDR3 spans 13 amino acids. V was pared by 1 base and J by 4 bases, with 8 bases between. CDR3 region: CSVEGGGNQPQHF. CDR3 nucleotide sequence: TGCAGCGTTGAAGGGGGGGGGAATCAGCCCCAGCATTTT.

The V gene is TRBV11-2, the J gene TRBJ2-3, with 8 bases matching TRBD2. V lost 1 base and J lost 2; bases outside the gene matches: 2. Germline values: CDR1 SGHAT, CDR2 FQNNGV. CDR3 length: 15 residues. The CDR3 DNA follows: TGTGCCAGCAGCTTAGTACTAGCGGACACAGATACGCAGTATTTT. Translating it yields CASSLVLADTDTQYF.

The V gene is TRBV6-6, the J gene TRBJ1-1, with D possibly being TRBD1 (6 bases). Germline assignment: CDR1 MNHNY and CDR2 SVGAGI (reference sequence). CDR3 length: 11 amino acids. The germline V and J ends were trimmed by 5 bases and 7 bases, with 8 bases remaining between them. The CDR3 region has the DNA TGTGCCAGCAGTGACAGGATTGAAGCTTTCTTT. Translated, it gives CASSDRIEAFF.

The chain joins TRBV30 to TRBJ2-7, with TRBD2 matching 8 bases. Germline V gene data show CDR1 as GTSNPN and CDR2 as SVGIG (reference sequence). This CDR3 region has 14 residues. V dropped 4 bases and J dropped 2; count of bases not matched to a gene: 7. CDR3 region: CAWKIAGLTYEQYF. CDR3 nucleotide sequence: TGTGCCTGGAAGATAGCGGGATTAACCTACGAGCAGTACTTC.

This clone was detected only once. CDR3 bases: TGTGCCAGCAGCCCTAGGGGGCTTCACTACGAGCAGTACTTC. It translates to CASSPRGLHYEQYF. The J gene is TRBJ2-7, the V gene TRBV7-8; TRBD1 matches at 7 bases. The CDR3 is made up of 14 amino acids. Germline CDR1 reads SGHVS; CDR2 reads FQNEAQ. J gave up 3 bases and V 5 bases, and 7 bases lay outside the gene matches.

V and J are TRBV6-5 and TRBJ2-7, with D perhaps matching TRBD2 (7 bases). CDR3 size: 15 residues. Per the germline V gene, CDR1 is MNHEY and CDR2 is SVGAGI. Trimming cost V 2 bases and J 3 bases, with 14 bases left between them. CDR3 sequence (DNA): TGTGCCAGCAGTTACCAGCGCGGGGGCCTCTACGAGCAGTACTTC. Translation gives CASSYQRGGLYEQYF.

In its sample, this clone was seen a few times. V usage is TRBV7-2 and J usage is TRBJ2-3; a weak D match, TRBD2 (5 bases). This CDR3 region has 15 residues. The germline V gene encodes CDR1 SGHTA and CDR2 FQGNSA. Trimming took off 1 base at V and 0 bases at J, with 8 bases between the two ends. This CDR3 is CASSLVAGSTDTQYF. The CDR3 bases are TGTGCCAGCAGCTTAGTGGCGGGTAGCACAGATACGCAGTATTTT.

The rearrangement uses TRBV5-4 and TRBJ2-1, with TRBD1 matching over 11 bases. This CDR3 contains 16 residues. Germline V gives CDR1 SGHNT, CDR2 YYREEE (reference sequence). J was trimmed by 7 bases and V by 4 bases; bases with no gene match: 10. This CDR3 reads CASSVSGTGGRNEQFF. Here the CDR3 DNA reads TGTGCCAGCAGCGTTTCTGGGACAGGGGGACGGAATGAGCAGTTCTTC.

The CDR3 nucleotides are TGTGCCAGCAGTACAGGGAGATGGACTGAAGCTTTCTTT. Translation gives CASSTGRWTEAFF. J is TRBJ1-1 and V is TRBV2, with TRBD1 as a possible D gene (6 bases). This CDR3 is built from 13 residues. V lost 5 bases and J 5 bases, leaving 12 bases between the germline ends. Per germline, CDR1 SNHLY and CDR2 FYNNEI.

The chain employs TRBV10-3 and TRBJ2-1; D is possibly TRBD2 (5 bases). V lost 4 bases, J lost 0 bases, and 13 bases lay in between. CDR1 and CDR2 from the germline V gene are ENHRY and SYGVKD. This CDR3 is built from 16 residues. The CDR3 DNA reads TGTGCCATCAGTGTCCTAGGTGGGAGCTCCTACAATGAGCAGTTCTTC. This gives the protein CAISVLGGSSYNEQFF.

The rearrangement joins TRBV20-1 to TRBJ2-2; 10 bases align to TRBD2. With 3 bases clipped from V and 7 bases from J, the junction kept 5 bases outside the gene matches. This CDR3 comprises 14 residues. CDR1 and CDR2 from the germline V gene are DFQATT and SNEGSKA (reference sequence). The CDR3 DNA reads TGCAGTGCTAGTAGCGGGAGGATAGTCGGGGAGCTGTTTTTT. This encodes CSASSGRIVGELFF.